The text below deals with one T cell receptor (beta chain). The repertoire was sequenced with immunoSEQ multiplex PCR; TCRdb's copy has only in-frame clones and lacks some. The sample records about 310,000 clones, about nine tenths being singletons. V lost 11 bases to trimming and J lost 9 bases; unmatched junction nucleotides: 12. Germline CDR1 SNHLY, CDR2 FYNNEI. CDR3 length: 13 amino acids. These data come from a study of blood T cell repertoires in COVID-19. The overall study: Spain, Italy and the United States supplied samples that represented acute and convalescent COVID-19.

The sequence came from a woman aged 40-49 years who had recovered from COVID-19. Sequencing was carried out using PBMCs or T cells enriched from blood (not recorded which). The V and J genes are TRBV2 and TRBJ2-1, with TRBD1 matching 8 bases. The CDR3 region is CACQGANLGEQFF. CDR3 DNA: TGTGCCTGTCAGGGGGCAAATTTGGGTGAGCAGTTCTTC.